This T cell receptor (beta chain) is from a study of blood T cells in healthy people across ages. The authors ran a second PCR of about 6 to 11 cycles using a sample-barcoded 5' primer and a J-beta primer mix. TCRdb called the 5' RACE reads again in MiXCR, with one record for every CDR3 protein. The sample consists of about 1.6 million distinct CDR3 sequences, roughly a third of them appearing once. V lost 5 bases and J lost 6; bases outside the gene matches: 10. Looked up from germline, CDR1 is SEHNR and CDR2 is FQNEAQ (reference sequence). The CDR3 is 14 amino acids. This clonotype was detected a few times.

The sequence derives from a woman aged 30 to 39 in good health. The sequencing sample was made of blood. The V call is TRBV7-9, the J call TRBJ2-7; 7 bases match TRBD1. As DNA, the CDR3 is TGTGCCAGCAGCGAATACGACAGGGTGGGCGAGCAGTACTTC. The encoded protein is CASSEYDRVGEQYF. Filled out from reference TRBV7-9 and TRBJ2-7, the complete variable domain reads DTGVSQNPRHKITKRGQNVTFRCDPISEHNRLYWYRQTLGQGPEFLTYFQNEAQLEKSRLLSDRFSAERPKGSFSTLEIQRTEQGDSAMYLCASSEYDRVGEQYFGPGTRLTVT.